This is a list of T cell receptor beta chains from one sample in a study of cytomegalovirus exposure and HLA in healthy donors. TCRdb's table, derived via immunoSEQ multiplex PCR, lists solely in-frame clones and lacks some. The sample records about 150,000 clones, 84% being singletons. The sequencing input was PBMCs. These receptors came from a man younger than 35 in good health and CMV-seronegative. CDR3s include the opening cysteine and the closing phenylalanine or tryptophan. A D gene is named only where the DNA matches it firmly. The size entry is marked missing in some rows and otherwise reads once, few, many or a size class.

CDR3: CASSFGGGRAGGPGEQFF
DNA: TGTGCCAGCAGCTTTGGGGGAGGTAGAGCGGGAGGGCCAGGGGAGCAGTTCTTC
size: -
V: TRBV11-3
D: TRBD2
J: TRBJ2-1

CDR3: CASSLGGTSGNEQFF
DNA: TGTGCCAGCAGCTTAGGGGGGACTAGCGGCAATGAGCAGTTCTTC
size: -
V: TRBV11-3
D: TRBD2
J: TRBJ2-1

CDR3: CASSLPTGASHEQYF
DNA: TGTGCCAGCAGCCTACCGACAGGGGCCTCCCACGAGCAGTACTTC
size: -
V: TRBV13
D: TRBD1
J: TRBJ2-7

CDR3: CASTEGVGGEQYF
DNA: TGTGCCAGCACAGAAGGTGTCGGGGGCGAGCAGTACTTC
size: once
V: TRBV19
D: -
J: TRBJ2-7

CDR3: CASRTLEDNEQFF
DNA: TGTGCCAGCAGGACTTTGGAGGACAATGAGCAGTTCTTC
size: -
V: TRBV11-1
D: -
J: TRBJ2-1

CDR3: CASSLVSSPLHF
DNA: TGTGCCAGCAGTTTAGTTTCATCACCCCTCCACTTT
size: -
V: TRBV28
D: -
J: TRBJ1-6

CDR3: CASSLTGGETQYF
DNA: TGTGCCAGCAGCTTGACGGGGGGGGAGACCCAGTACTTC
size: -
V: TRBV5-6
D: TRBD2
J: TRBJ2-5

CDR3: CASSYQATTNEKLFF
DNA: TGTGCCAGCAGTTACCAGGCAACAACTAATGAAAAACTGTTTTTT
size: few
V: TRBV6-6
D: -
J: TRBJ1-4

CDR3: CASRGWAAGGDNEQFF
DNA: TGCGCCAGCAGGGGATGGGCGGCGGGGGGGGACAATGAGCAGTTCTTC
size: -
V: TRBV10-1
D: TRBD2
J: TRBJ2-1

CDR3: CSVARENTEAFF
DNA: TGCAGCGTTGCCCGGGAAAACACTGAAGCTTTCTTT
size: -
V: TRBV29-1
D: -
J: TRBJ1-1

CDR3: CSVDPGHQRETQYF
DNA: TGCAGCGTTGACCCGGGACATCAGCGAGAGACCCAGTACTTC
size: -
V: TRBV29-1
D: -
J: TRBJ2-5

CDR3: CASSPGTLGNTEAFF
DNA: TGTGCCAGCAGCCCCGGGACACTTGGGAACACTGAAGCTTTCTTT
size: -
V: TRBV9
D: -
J: TRBJ1-1

CDR3: CASFGVTEAFF
DNA: TGTGCCAGCTTCGGGGTTACTGAAGCTTTCTTT
size: -
V: TRBV6-1
D: -
J: TRBJ1-1

CDR3: CASSPETSGTHEQYF
DNA: TGTGCCAGCAGCCCCGAGACTAGCGGAACTCACGAGCAGTACTTC
size: -
V: TRBV11-2
D: TRBD2
J: TRBJ2-7

CDR3: CASSIDSDYGYTF
DNA: TGCGCCAGCAGCATCGACAGCGACTATGGCTACACCTTC
size: few
V: TRBV5-1
D: -
J: TRBJ1-2

CDR3: CASSQTATGDQPQHF
DNA: TGCGCCAGCAGCCAAACTGCCACAGGGGATCAGCCCCAGCATTTT
size: -
V: TRBV4-1
D: TRBD1
J: TRBJ1-5

CDR3: CASSTDGKQETQYF
DNA: TGTGCCAGCAGCACAGACGGGAAACAAGAGACCCAGTACTTC
size: few
V: TRBV19
D: -
J: TRBJ2-5